This record covers a single T cell receptor (beta chain). The V gene lost 4 bases and the J gene lost 2 bases, with 10 bases spanning the gap. CDR1 is SGHNT and CDR2 is YYREEE in the germline V gene (reference sequence). The CDR3 totals 14 residues. The sample comes from a study of blood T cells in healthy people across ages. PCR was performed a second time for roughly 7 to 12 cycles using a sample-barcoded 5' primer and a J-beta primer mix. TCRdb fed the 5' RACE reads into MiXCR, producing one record per CDR3 protein. In the table there are 730,000 or so distinct CDR3 sequences, 35% to 50% of which are singletons.

This sequence joins TRBV5-4 and TRBJ1-3; D gene ambiguous. The receptor comes from a man older than 75 in good health. Sequenced material: blood. For the CDR3, the DNA is TGTGCCAGCAGCCCAGCGGTCCCTGGAAACACCATATATTTT. Protein: CASSPAVPGNTIYF.